Sequencing of this TCR beta chain was carried out in a study of blood T cell repertoires in COVID-19. All enrollees were about 18 to 90 years old and from fewer than 25 US areas. The CDR3 is made up of 10 amino acids. Between the trimmed V and J ends, which lost 6 bases and 5 bases, there was a span of 7 bases. Per germline, CDR1 DFQATT and CDR2 SNEGSKA (reference sequence). Assay used: immunoSEQ multiplex PCR; TCRdb lists only in-frame clones, some missing. The sample lists 310,000 or so clones; about 83% were seen once. A note on this clone: This specimen includes other DNA sequences encoding the same CDR3.

This receptor was identified in a woman aged 40 to 50 who had recovered from COVID-19. Sample: PBMCs or T cells enriched from blood (not recorded which). The J gene is TRBJ2-5, the V gene TRBV20-1; D is undetermined. The CDR3 nucleotides read TGCAGTGCCATACGGGAGACCCAGTACTTC. Translated: CSAIRETQYF.